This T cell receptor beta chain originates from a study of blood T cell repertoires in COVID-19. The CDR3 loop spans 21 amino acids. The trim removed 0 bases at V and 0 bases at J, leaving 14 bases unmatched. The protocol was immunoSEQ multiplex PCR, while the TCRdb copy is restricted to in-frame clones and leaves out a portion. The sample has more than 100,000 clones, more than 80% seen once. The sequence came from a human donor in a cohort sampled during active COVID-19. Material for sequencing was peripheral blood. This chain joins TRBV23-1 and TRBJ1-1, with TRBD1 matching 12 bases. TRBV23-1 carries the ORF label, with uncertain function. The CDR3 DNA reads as TGCGCCAGCAGTCAATCGGTTTGGGACAGGGGGCCTCGGGCCATGAACACTGAAGCTTTCTTT. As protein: CASSQSVWDRGPRAMNTEAFF.